Here is one TCR beta chain with its context. The antigen is unknown. These data come from a study of OX40 agonist ivuxolimab in advanced cancers. Study summary: The diagnoses of dose-escalation patients were hepatocellular carcinoma, melanoma, renal cell or head and neck cancer. Among those enrolled, mean age was about 63 years (range about 23 to 90) and approximately 83% were male. Study-level findings and limits: At 0.1-3.0 mg/kg, partial responders had clonal expansion among the lowest observed.

V shed 2 bases and J shed 1 base, with 12 bases lying between them. Germline loops: CDR1 LGHNA, CDR2 YSLEER. This CDR3 comprises 15 residues. Sequenced by immunoSEQ multiplex PCR; TCRdb stores in-frame clones only, minus some. Among 73,000 or so clones listed, roughly 86% were seen once. The chain carries TRBV4-3 and TRBJ2-7; tentative D call: TRBD1 (6 bases). The origin of this receptor is an adult with an advanced solid tumor such as melanoma, head and neck, liver or kidney cancer. Specimen: CD4+ or CD8+ T cells sorted from blood, collected in a trial of the OX40 agonist ivuxolimab. Written as DNA, the CDR3 is TGCGCCAGCAGCCAAATACGGGACAAATCCTACGAGCAGTACTTC. This sequence encodes CASSQIRDKSYEQYF.